The count of the clone carrying this T cell receptor (beta chain) is one. The data belong to a study of cytomegalovirus exposure and HLA in healthy donors. The V gene's germline CDR1 is MDHEN and CDR2 SYDVKM. The V end was cut by 2 bases, the J end by 7 bases, with 11 bases between. The length of the CDR3 is 13 residues. Clones were read by immunoSEQ multiplex PCR, and TCRdb kept only the in-frame ones, dropping some. This table has 95,000 to 150,000 clones, approximately 95% appearing once. The chain carries TRBV28 and TRBJ1-1, with D uncertain. This clonotype originated in a young man in good health and CMV-seronegative. The specimen was PBMCs. The CDR3 nucleotides read TGTGCCAGCAGTTTACTAGGAGCCCTTGAAGCTTTCTTT. It encodes CASSLLGALEAFF.